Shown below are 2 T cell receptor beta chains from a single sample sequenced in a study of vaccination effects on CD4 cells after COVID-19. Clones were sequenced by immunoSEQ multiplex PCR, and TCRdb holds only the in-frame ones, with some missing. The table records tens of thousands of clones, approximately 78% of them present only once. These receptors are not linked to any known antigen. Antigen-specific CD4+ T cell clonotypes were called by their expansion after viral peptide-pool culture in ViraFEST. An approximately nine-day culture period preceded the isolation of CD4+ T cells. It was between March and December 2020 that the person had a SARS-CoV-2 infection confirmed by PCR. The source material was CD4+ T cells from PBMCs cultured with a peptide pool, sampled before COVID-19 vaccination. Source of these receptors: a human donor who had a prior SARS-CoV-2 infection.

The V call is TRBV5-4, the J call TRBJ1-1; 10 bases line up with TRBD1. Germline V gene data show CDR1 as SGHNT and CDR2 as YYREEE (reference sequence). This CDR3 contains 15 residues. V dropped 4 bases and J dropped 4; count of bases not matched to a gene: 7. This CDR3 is CASSHGTGDVTEAFF. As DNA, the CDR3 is TGTGCCAGCAGCCACGGGACAGGGGATGTCACTGAAGCTTTCTTT.

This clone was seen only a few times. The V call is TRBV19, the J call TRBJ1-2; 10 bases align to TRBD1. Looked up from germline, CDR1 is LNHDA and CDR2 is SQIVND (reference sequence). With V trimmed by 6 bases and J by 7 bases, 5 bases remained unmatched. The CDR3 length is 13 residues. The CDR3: CASRTDRGFGYTF. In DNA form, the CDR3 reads TGTGCCAGTAGAACGGACAGGGGGTTTGGCTACACCTTC. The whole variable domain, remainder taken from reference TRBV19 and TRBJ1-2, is DGGITQSPKYLFRKEGQNVTLSCEQNLNHDAMYWYRQDPGQGLRLIYYSQIVNDFQKGDIAEGYSVSREKKESFPLTVTSAQKNPTAFYLCASRTDRGFGYTFGSGTRLTVV.